What follows describes a single T cell receptor beta chain. The PCR ran on 60 Vbeta and 13 Jbeta primers. Produced via immunoSEQ multiplex PCR; TCRdb's table is partial and in-frame only. The sample comprises roughly 110,000 clones, approximately 80% of which are singletons, and less than 2% rests with the top ten. This sample is part of a study of cytomegalovirus exposure and HLA in healthy donors. CDR3 length: 15 amino acids. Germline CDR1 and CDR2: MNHEY and SMNVEV (reference sequence). Trimming at V came to 2 bases and at J to 9 bases, leaving 6 bases not matched to a gene. This TCR came from a man aged 45-60 years in good health and CMV-seronegative. What was sequenced was PBMCs. The rearrangement joins TRBV27 to TRBJ1-6; 8 bases are a match to TRBD1. The CDR3 region has the DNA TGTGCCAGCAGTTTAAGGACGCAGGGGGCTTCACCCCTCCACTTT. This translates into CASSLRTQGASPLHF.